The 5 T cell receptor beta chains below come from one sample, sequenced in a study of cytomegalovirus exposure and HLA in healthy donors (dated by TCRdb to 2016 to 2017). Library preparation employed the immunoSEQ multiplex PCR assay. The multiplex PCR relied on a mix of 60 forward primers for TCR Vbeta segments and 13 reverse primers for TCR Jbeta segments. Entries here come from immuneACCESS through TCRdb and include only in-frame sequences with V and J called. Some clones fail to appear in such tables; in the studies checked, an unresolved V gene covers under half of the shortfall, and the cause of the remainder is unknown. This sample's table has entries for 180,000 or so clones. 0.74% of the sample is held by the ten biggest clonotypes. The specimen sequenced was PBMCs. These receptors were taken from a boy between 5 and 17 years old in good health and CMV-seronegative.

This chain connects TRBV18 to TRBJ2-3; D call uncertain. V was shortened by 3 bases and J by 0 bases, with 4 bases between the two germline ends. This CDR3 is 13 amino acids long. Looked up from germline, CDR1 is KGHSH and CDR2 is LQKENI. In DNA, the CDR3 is TGTGCCAGCTCACCCCCGAGCACAGATACGCAGTATTTT. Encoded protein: CASSPPSTDTQYF.

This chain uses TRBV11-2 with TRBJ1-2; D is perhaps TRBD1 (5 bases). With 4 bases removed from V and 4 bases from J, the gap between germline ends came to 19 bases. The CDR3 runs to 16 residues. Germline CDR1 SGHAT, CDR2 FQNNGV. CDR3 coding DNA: TGTGCCAGCAGCTCCGGACAAACCTCCAGAGTCTATGGCTACACCTTC. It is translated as CASSSGQTSRVYGYTF.

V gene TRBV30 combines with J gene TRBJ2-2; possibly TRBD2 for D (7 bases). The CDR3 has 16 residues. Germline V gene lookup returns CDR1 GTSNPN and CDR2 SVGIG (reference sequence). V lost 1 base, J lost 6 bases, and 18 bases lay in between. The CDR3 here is CAWSAGGKSWAGELFF. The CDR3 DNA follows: TGTGCCTGGAGTGCGGGGGGCAAAAGTTGGGCCGGGGAGCTGTTTTTT. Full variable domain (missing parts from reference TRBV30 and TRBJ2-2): SQTIHQWPATLVQPVGSPLSLECTVEGTSNPNLYWYRQAAGRGLQLLFYSVGIGQISSEVPQNLSASRPQDRQFILSSKKLLLSDSGFYLCAWSAGGKSWAGELFFGEGSRLTVL.

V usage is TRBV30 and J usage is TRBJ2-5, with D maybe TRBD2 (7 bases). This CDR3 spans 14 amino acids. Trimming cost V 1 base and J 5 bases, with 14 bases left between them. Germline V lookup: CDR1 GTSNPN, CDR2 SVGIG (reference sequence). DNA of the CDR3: TGTGCCTGGAGTGAAGGGGGGGCCCGGGAGACCCAGTACTTC. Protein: CAWSEGGARETQYF.

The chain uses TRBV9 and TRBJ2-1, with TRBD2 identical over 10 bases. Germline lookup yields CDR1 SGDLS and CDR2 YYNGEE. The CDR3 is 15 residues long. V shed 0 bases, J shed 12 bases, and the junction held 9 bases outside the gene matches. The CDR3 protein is CASSVGTSGDGRQFF. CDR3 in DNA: TGTGCCAGCAGCGTAGGGACTAGCGGTGATGGGAGGCAGTTCTTC.